This is a list of T cell receptor beta chains from one sample in a study of blood T cells in healthy people across ages. TCRdb ran MiXCR on the 5' RACE reads and lists one entry per CDR3 protein. The repertoire has about 1.4 million distinct CDR3 sequences, roughly 60% of them found once; the top ten carry roughly 6.3%. Sequenced material: blood. The receptors were gathered from a man aged 18 to 29 in good health. Both conserved end residues are part of each CDR3. A D gene is named only where the DNA matches it firmly. The size field is filled for only some rows; it gives once, few, many or a size class.

J gene	V gene	clone size	D gene	CDR3 protein	CDR3 DNA
TRBJ2-7	TRBV7-9	few	.	CASSLGLGRSPEGRYEQYF	TGTGCCAGCAGCTTAGGGCTCGGCAGGAGCCCAGAAGGACGCTACGAGCAGTACTTC
TRBJ1-4	TRBV4-3	.	.	CASSPTPQGRGSNEKLFF	TGCGCCAGCAGCCCGACCCCTCAGGGGCGCGGGAGTAATGAAAAACTGTTTTTT
TRBJ2-7	TRBV20-1	.	.	CSLAGLITYEQYF	TGCAGTCTGGCGGGACTGATAACCTACGAGCAGTACTTC
TRBJ2-1	TRBV20-1	.	TRBD2	CSATRTSGAKGEQFF	TGCAGTGCTACCCGGACTAGCGGGGCTAAAGGTGAGCAGTTCTTC
TRBJ1-2	TRBV20-1	.	.	CSARRSGYTF	TGCAGTGCTAGACGATCGGGCTACACCTTC
TRBJ2-2	TRBV6-5	.	.	CASSLGNPGLMNTGELFF	TGTGCCAGCAGTTTAGGGAATCCGGGACTCATGAACACCGGGGAGCTGTTTTTT
TRBJ2-5	TRBV7-2	.	.	CASSLAGLPSETQYF	TGTGCCAGCAGCTTAGCGGGCCTACCCTCGGAGACCCAGTACTTC
TRBJ2-4	TRBV12-3/TRBV12-4	few	TRBD2	CASSLSGAKNIQYF	TGTGCCAGCAGTCTTAGCGGGGCTAAAAACATTCAGTACTTC
TRBJ2-3	TRBV6-5	.	TRBD2	CASSSPSGYTDTQYF	TGTGCCAGCAGTTCACCTAGCGGATACACAGATACGCAGTATTTT
TRBJ1-2	TRBV4-1	.	.	CASSHADSRQDYGYTF	TGCGCCAGCAGCCACGCGGACAGCCGGCAAGACTATGGCTACACCTTC
TRBJ1-2	TRBV24-1	.	.	CATSGPDNYGYTF	TGTGCCACCAGTGGCCCGGATAACTATGGCTACACCTTC
TRBJ1-2	TRBV25-1	few	.	CASSLNPPGDGYTF	TGTGCCAGCAGTCTCAACCCCCCAGGGGATGGCTACACCTTC
TRBJ2-1	TRBV20-1	few	.	CSARAALYTSYNEQFF	TGCAGTGCTAGGGCCGCCCTATACACCTCCTACAATGAGCAGTTCTTC
TRBJ1-5	TRBV20-1	.	TRBD1	CSAKQANRGGDQPQHF	TGCAGTGCTAAACAAGCCAACAGGGGAGGGGATCAGCCCCAGCATTTT
TRBJ2-5	TRBV24-1	.	.	CATSQNNEQYF	TGTGCCACATCTCAAAACAATGAGCAGTACTTC
TRBJ1-1	TRBV27	.	TRBD1	CASSSGQGVTEAFF	TGTGCCAGCAGTTCGGGACAGGGGGTCACTGAAGCTTTCTTT
TRBJ2-7	TRBV25-1	.	.	CASSEFVVRAYEQYF	TGTGCCAGCAGTGAATTTGTTGTCAGGGCCTACGAGCAGTACTTC
TRBJ2-1	TRBV7-2	.	.	CASSSPQTTVVAGGNEQFF	TGTGCCAGCAGCTCCCCCCAAACGACTGTTGTTGCCGGGGGCAATGAGCAGTTCTTC
TRBJ1-6	TRBV4-3	.	TRBD1	CASRQGQGYSPLHF	TGCGCCAGCAGACAGGGACAGGGGTATTCACCCCTCCACTTT
TRBJ2-7	TRBV20-1	.	.	CSARDPNNRFYEQYF	TGCAGTGCTAGAGATCCTAATAACAGGTTCTACGAGCAGTACTTC
TRBJ2-1	TRBV20-1	few	TRBD2	CSAGTGTSSYNEQFF	TGCAGTGCTGGTACCGGGACTAGCTCCTACAATGAGCAGTTCTTC
TRBJ2-2	TRBV13	.	.	CASSQSILVAGELFF	TGTGCCAGCAGTCAATCGATTCTAGTGGCCGGGGAGCTGTTTTTT
TRBJ2-1	TRBV5-1	.	TRBD2	CASSPGRLAGVTNEQFF	TGCGCCAGCAGCCCGGGCCGTCTAGCGGGGGTGACCAATGAGCAGTTCTTC
TRBJ2-2	TRBV11-2	few	TRBD1	CASSASPGTGGVWELFF	TGTGCCAGCAGCGCCTCTCCCGGGACAGGGGGCGTCTGGGAGCTGTTTTTT
TRBJ2-1	TRBV6-5	.	.	CASLAVGRNEQFF	TGTGCCAGTTTAGCGGTAGGGAGGAATGAGCAGTTCTTC
TRBJ2-7	TRBV4-2	.	.	CASSQNSFYEQYF	TGTGCCAGCAGCCAAAACAGCTTTTACGAGCAGTACTTC
TRBJ2-5	TRBV6-5	.	TRBD2	CASSSQLLAGASQETQYF	TGTGCCAGCAGTTCCCAGCTCCTAGCGGGGGCGTCACAAGAGACCCAGTACTTC
TRBJ2-5	TRBV20-1	few	.	CSARDQTPQQETQYF	TGCAGTGCTAGAGATCAGACCCCCCAACAAGAGACCCAGTACTTC
TRBJ2-3	TRBV3-1	once	.	CASSQVPGHTDTQYF	TGTGCCAGCAGCCAAGTTCCGGGGCACACAGATACGCAGTATTTT
TRBJ2-2	TRBV25-1	.	.	CASKGLQGTGELFF	TGTGCCAGCAAAGGACTACAAGGGACCGGGGAGCTGTTTTTT
TRBJ2-4	TRBV6-1	few	.	CASSETGRVNIQYF	TGTGCCAGCAGTGAAACCGGCAGGGTTAACATTCAGTACTTC
TRBJ1-1	TRBV7-8	.	.	CASSDRTTVNTEAFF	TGTGCCAGCAGCGACCGAACGACAGTGAACACTGAAGCTTTCTTT
TRBJ2-1	TRBV2	many	.	CASSEDAAANNEQFF	TGTGCCAGCAGTGAGGACGCCGCCGCTAACAATGAGCAGTTCTTC
TRBJ2-7	TRBV6-1	few	.	CASVGSYEQYF	TGTGCCAGCGTCGGCTCCTACGAGCAGTACTTC
TRBJ2-1	TRBV29-1	.	.	CSVELTTYNEQFF	TGCAGCGTTGAACTTACTACCTACAATGAGCAGTTCTTC
TRBJ2-7	TRBV27	.	.	CASSLKSGAPLLYEQYF	TGTGCCAGCAGTTTGAAGTCCGGGGCCCCTCTACTCTACGAGCAGTACTTC
TRBJ2-2	TRBV29-1	.	.	CSVERSWGDPTGELFF	TGCAGCGTTGAACGGTCGTGGGGCGACCCAACCGGGGAGCTGTTTTTT
TRBJ2-5	TRBV6-1	few	TRBD2	CASSEGLAGRAETQYF	TGTGCCAGCAGTGAAGGACTAGCGGGGAGGGCAGAGACCCAGTACTTC
TRBJ2-1	TRBV20-1	.	.	CSVTGTSYNEQFF	TGCAGCGTTACCGGGACTTCCTACAATGAGCAGTTCTTC
TRBJ2-3	TRBV6-6	few	TRBD1	CASSHPQDRGQDTQYF	TGTGCCAGCAGTCATCCCCAGGACAGGGGGCAAGATACGCAGTATTTT
TRBJ1-2	TRBV6-5	few	.	CASSDRGGYGYTF	TGTGCCAGCAGTGACAGAGGGGGATATGGCTACACCTTC
TRBJ2-3	TRBV12-3/TRBV12-4	.	.	CASSFQWGLPRDTQYF	TGTGCCAGCAGTTTTCAATGGGGACTTCCACGGGATACGCAGTATTTT
TRBJ1-2	TRBV29-1	few	.	CSVEGLGTEDYGYTF	TGCAGCGTTGAGGGGCTTGGGACGGAGGACTATGGCTACACCTTC
TRBJ2-7	TRBV28	.	.	CASSFQGLIYEQYF	TGTGCCAGCAGTTTTCAGGGACTGATATACGAGCAGTACTTC
TRBJ2-7	TRBV6-5	.	.	CATRNGVSYEQYF	TGTGCCACCCGAAATGGGGTCTCCTACGAGCAGTACTTC
TRBJ2-3	TRBV3-1	.	.	CASTPRTNTDTQYF	TGTGCCAGCACCCCGCGGACCAACACAGATACGCAGTATTTT
TRBJ2-7	TRBV7-2	.	TRBD2	CASSFGLALGEQYF	TGTGCCAGCAGCTTCGGACTAGCTTTGGGCGAGCAGTACTTC
TRBJ1-1	TRBV27	.	TRBD1	CASSLSGGLGTEAFF	TGTGCCAGCAGTCTTTCAGGGGGCCTGGGCACTGAAGCTTTCTTT
TRBJ2-7	TRBV4-1	few	.	CASSQDRSESYEQYF	TGCGCCAGCAGCCAAGATCGGAGTGAGTCCTACGAGCAGTACTTC
TRBJ2-7	TRBV29-1	few	.	CSVAGDSYNEQYF	TGCAGCGTTGCGGGGGACTCCTACAATGAGCAGTACTTC
TRBJ2-7	TRBV4-1	few	.	CASSRLASQGHEQYF	TGCGCCAGCAGCAGACTCGCGAGCCAGGGCCACGAGCAGTACTTC
TRBJ2-4	TRBV12-3/TRBV12-4	.	TRBD1	CASSTGTGAWKQYF	TGTGCCAGCAGTACCGGGACAGGGGCCTGGAAGCAGTACTTC
TRBJ1-1	TRBV29-1	.	.	CSVELRDWTEAFF	TGCAGCGTTGAGTTGCGGGATTGGACTGAAGCTTTCTTT
TRBJ1-2	TRBV28	.	TRBD1	CASRTGGLYGYTF	TGTGCCAGCAGGACAGGGGGTCTGTATGGCTACACCTTC
TRBJ2-1	TRBV12-5	.	TRBD1	CASGWVRDRHNEQFF	TGTGCTAGTGGTTGGGTACGGGACAGGCACAATGAGCAGTTCTTC
TRBJ2-1	TRBV12-3/TRBV12-4	few	.	CASSSLSTHNEQFF	TGTGCCAGCAGTTCCCTTTCGACCCACAATGAGCAGTTCTTC
TRBJ1-2	TRBV27	once	.	CASRAKGGLYYGYTF	TGTGCCAGCAGGGCTAAGGGGGGATTGTACTATGGCTACACCTTC
TRBJ2-3	TRBV6-6	.	.	CASTKEPSTDTQYF	TGTGCCAGCACTAAGGAGCCTAGCACAGATACGCAGTATTTT
TRBJ2-1	TRBV7-9	few	TRBD1	CASSFFDGGQLYPYNEQFF	TGTGCCAGCAGCTTTTTTGATGGGGGACAGCTTTACCCTTACAATGAGCAGTTCTTC